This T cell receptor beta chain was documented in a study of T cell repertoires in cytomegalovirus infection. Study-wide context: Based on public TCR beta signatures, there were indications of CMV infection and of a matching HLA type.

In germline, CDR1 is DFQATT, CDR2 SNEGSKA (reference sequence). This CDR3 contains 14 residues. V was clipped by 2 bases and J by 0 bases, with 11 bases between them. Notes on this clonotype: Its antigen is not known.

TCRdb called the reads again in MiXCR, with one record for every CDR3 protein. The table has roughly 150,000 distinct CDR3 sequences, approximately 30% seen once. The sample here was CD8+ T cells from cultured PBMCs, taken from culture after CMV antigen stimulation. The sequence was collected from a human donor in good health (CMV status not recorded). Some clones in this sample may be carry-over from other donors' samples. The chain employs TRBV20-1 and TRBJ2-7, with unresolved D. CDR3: CSARPGPSSYEQYF. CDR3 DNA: TGCAGTGCTAGACCGGGTCCCAGCTCCTACGAGCAGTACTTC.